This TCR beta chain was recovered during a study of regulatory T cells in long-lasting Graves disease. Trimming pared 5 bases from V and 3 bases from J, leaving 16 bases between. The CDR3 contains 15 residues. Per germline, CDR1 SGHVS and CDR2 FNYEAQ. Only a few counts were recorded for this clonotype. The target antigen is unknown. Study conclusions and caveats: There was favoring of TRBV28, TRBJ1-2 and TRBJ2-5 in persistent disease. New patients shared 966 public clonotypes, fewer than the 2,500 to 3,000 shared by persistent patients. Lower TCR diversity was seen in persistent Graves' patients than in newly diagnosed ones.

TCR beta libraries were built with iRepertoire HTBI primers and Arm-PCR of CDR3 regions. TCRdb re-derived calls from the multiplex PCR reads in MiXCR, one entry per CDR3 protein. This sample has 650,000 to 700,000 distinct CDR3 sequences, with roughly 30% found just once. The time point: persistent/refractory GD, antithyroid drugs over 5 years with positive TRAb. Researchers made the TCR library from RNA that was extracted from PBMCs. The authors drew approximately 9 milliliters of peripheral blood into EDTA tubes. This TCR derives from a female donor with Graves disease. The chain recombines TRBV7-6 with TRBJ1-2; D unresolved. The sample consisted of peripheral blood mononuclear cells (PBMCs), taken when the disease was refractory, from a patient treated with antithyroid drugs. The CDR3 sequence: CASSLKEQPYYGYTF. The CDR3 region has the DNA TGTGCCAGCAGCCTAAAGGAACAGCCTTACTATGGCTACACCTTC.